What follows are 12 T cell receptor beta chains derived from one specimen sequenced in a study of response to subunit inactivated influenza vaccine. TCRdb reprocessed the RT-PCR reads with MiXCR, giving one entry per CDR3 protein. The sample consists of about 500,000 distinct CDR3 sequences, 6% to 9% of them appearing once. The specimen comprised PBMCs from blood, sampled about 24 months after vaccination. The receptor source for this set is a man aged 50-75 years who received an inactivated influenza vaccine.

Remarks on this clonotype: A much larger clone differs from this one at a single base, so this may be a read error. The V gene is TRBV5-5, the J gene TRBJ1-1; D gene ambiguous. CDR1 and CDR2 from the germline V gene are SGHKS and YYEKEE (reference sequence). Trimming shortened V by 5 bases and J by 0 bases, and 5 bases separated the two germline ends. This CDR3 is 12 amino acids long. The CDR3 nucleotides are TGTGCCAGCAGGTTATTGAACACTGAAGCTTTCTTT. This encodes CASRLLNTEAFF.

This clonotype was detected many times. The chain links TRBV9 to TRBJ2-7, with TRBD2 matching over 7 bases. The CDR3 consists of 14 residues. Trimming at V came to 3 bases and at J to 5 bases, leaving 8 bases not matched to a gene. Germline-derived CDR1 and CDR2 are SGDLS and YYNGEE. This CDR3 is CASSGRLAGHEQYF. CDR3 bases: TGTGCCAGCAGCGGCCGACTAGCCGGACACGAGCAGTACTTC.

The CDR3 is CASSFGNSETQYF. Written as DNA, the CDR3 is TGTGCCAGCAGCTTTGGTAACTCGGAGACCCAGTACTTC. This chain connects TRBV7-2 to TRBJ2-5; D call uncertain. Trimming pared 3 bases from V and 5 bases from J, leaving 10 bases between. CDR1 is SGHTA, CDR2 FQGNSA, per germline. This CDR3 has 13 residues.

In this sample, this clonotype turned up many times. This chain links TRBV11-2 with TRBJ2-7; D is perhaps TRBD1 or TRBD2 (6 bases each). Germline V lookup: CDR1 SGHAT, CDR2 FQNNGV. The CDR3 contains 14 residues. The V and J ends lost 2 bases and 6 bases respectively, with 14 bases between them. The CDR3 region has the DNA TGTGCCAGCAGCTTATCCCGGGGGACAAGCGAGCAGTACTTC. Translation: CASSLSRGTSEQYF.

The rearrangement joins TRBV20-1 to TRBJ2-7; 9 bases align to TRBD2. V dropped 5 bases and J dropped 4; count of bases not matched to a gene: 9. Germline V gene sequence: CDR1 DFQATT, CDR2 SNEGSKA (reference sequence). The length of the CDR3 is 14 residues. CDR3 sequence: CSARQTSGPYEQYF. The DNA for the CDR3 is TGCAGTGCTCGACAGACTAGCGGCCCATACGAGCAGTACTTC.

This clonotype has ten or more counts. The CDR3 spells CASRRDRGGTGELFF. The CDR3 nucleotides read TGTGCCAGCAGAAGGGACAGGGGGGGCACCGGGGAGCTGTTTTTT. This rearrangement joins TRBV2 to TRBJ2-2, with TRBD1 matching over 11 bases. Germline V gene data show CDR1 as SNHLY and CDR2 as FYNNEI. The CDR3 totals 15 residues. Trimming cost V 6 bases and J 4 bases; bases outside gene matches: 4.

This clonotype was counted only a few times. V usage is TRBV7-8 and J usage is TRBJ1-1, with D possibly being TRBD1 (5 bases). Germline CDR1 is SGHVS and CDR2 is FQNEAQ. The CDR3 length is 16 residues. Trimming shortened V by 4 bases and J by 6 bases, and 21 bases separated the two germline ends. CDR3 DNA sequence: TGTGCCAGCAGCTCGCCGGAGGGGACGGGTTTCCCTGAAGCTTTCTTT. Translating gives CASSSPEGTGFPEAFF. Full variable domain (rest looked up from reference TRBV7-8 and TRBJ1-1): GAGVSQSPRYKVAKRGQDVALRCDPISGHVSLFWYQQALGQGPEFLTYFQNEAQLDKSGLPSDRFFAERPEGSVSTLKIQRTQQEDSAVYLCASSSPEGTGFPEAFFGQGTRLTVV.

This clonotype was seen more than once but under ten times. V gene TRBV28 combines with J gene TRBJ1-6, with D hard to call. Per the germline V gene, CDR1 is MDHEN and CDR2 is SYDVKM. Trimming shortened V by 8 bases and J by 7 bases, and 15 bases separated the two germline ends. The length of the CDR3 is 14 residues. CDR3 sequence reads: CASSSVLGNSPLHF. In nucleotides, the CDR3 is TGTGCCAGCTCCTCGGTTCTTGGGAATTCACCCCTCCACTTT.

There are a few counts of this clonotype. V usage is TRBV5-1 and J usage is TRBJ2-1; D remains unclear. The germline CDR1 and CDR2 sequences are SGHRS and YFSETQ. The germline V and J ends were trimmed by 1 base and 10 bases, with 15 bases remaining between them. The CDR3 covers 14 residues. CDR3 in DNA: TGCGCCAGCAGCTTGCCAGGTCGCTCCGGAGAGCAGTTCTTC. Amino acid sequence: CASSLPGRSGEQFF.

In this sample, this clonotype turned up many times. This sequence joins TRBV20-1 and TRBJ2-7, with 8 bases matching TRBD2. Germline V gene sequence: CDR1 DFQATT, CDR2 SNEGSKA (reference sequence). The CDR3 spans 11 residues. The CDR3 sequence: CGGGYPYEQYF. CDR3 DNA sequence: TGCGGCGGGGGGTACCCCTACGAGCAGTACTTC.

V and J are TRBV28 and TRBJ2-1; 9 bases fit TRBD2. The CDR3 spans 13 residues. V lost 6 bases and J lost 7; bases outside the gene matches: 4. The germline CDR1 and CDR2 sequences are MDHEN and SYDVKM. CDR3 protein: CASRRTSVNEQFF. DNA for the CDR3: TGTGCCAGCAGGAGGACTAGCGTAAATGAGCAGTTCTTC.

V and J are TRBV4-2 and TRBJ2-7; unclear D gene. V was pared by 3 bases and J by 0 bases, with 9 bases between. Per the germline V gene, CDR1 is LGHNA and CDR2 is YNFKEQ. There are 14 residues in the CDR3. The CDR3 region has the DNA TGTGCCAGCAGCCAGGCAGTAAGCTCCTACGAGCAGTACTTC. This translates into CASSQAVSSYEQYF.